This T cell receptor beta chain was recorded in a study of T cell responses to AZD1222 COVID-19 vaccine. Study-wide points: Across spike, vaccine-associated CD4 TCRs were found, dominant at 160-218 and 743-854.

As concerns this clone: As yet, its antigen is unknown.

The protocol was immunoSEQ multiplex PCR, while the TCRdb copy is restricted to in-frame clones and leaves out a portion. The table lists 180,000 or so clones, around nine tenths of them singletons, with about 1.9% in the top ten. V was cut by 6 bases and J by 3 bases, with 4 bases left in between. Germline V gene sequence: CDR1 SNHLY, CDR2 FYNNEI. This CDR3 spans 11 amino acids. Material: peripheral blood, obtained 28 days after the second AZD1222 dose. The chain recombines TRBV2 with TRBJ2-3; D not certain. The receptor was derived from an adult who received the AZD1222 COVID-19 vaccine. CDR3 sequence: CASRVTDTQYF. DNA of the CDR3: TGTGCCAGCAGAGTTACAGATACGCAGTATTTT.